These 10 T cell receptor beta chains came from one sample sequenced in a study of cytomegalovirus exposure and HLA in healthy donors. Primers: 60 Vbeta forward and 13 Jbeta reverse. Assay: immunoSEQ multiplex PCR; the TCRdb copy retains only in-frame clones and omits some. The table records about 60,000 clones, roughly two thirds of them present only once. The source material was PBMCs. All receptors come from a man aged 45-65 years in good health and CMV-seronegative.

This clone was picked up a small number of times. V gene TRBV6-1 combines with J gene TRBJ1-6, with TRBD1 identical over 8 bases. The CDR3 is 14 amino acids. J lost 10 bases, V lost 5 bases, and 7 bases had no gene match. Looked up from germline, CDR1 is MNHNS and CDR2 is SASEGT. CDR3 nucleotide sequence: TGTGCCAGCAGTTGGACAGGGAATAGATCACCCCTCCACTTT. Amino acids: CASSWTGNRSPLHF.

J is TRBJ1-6 and V is TRBV27; D might be TRBD1 (5 bases). The CDR3 runs 13 residues. V lost 8 bases and J lost 8, with 13 bases in between. CDR1 is MNHEY, CDR2 SMNVEV, per germline (reference sequence). The CDR3 is CASGLGVYSPLHF. As DNA, the CDR3 is TGTGCCAGCGGGCTAGGGGTGTATTCACCCCTCCACTTT.

The rearrangement joins TRBV5-1 to TRBJ2-7; TRBD1 matches 11 bases. The junction had 8 bases not matched to a gene; V was cut back by 0 bases and J by 3 bases. Germline values: CDR1 SGHRS, CDR2 YFSETQ. The CDR3 contains 17 residues. The CDR3 reads CASSLVGGQGGNYEQYF. For the CDR3, the DNA is TGCGCCAGCAGCTTGGTGGGGGGACAGGGGGGTAACTACGAGCAGTACTTC.

Only one count was recorded for this clone. The rearrangement links TRBV7-6 to TRBJ1-5, with TRBD1 matching over 9 bases. CDR1 is SGHVS, CDR2 FNYEAQ, per germline. V was clipped by 3 bases and J by 6 bases; unmatched bases: 6. There are 15 residues in the CDR3. As DNA, the CDR3 is TGTGCCAGCAGCTTCCAACAGGGGGCTAGTCAGCCCCAGCATTTT. This translates into CASSFQQGASQPQHF.

The rearrangement uses TRBV2 and TRBJ1-6, with TRBD1 matching 9 bases. The length of the CDR3 is 16 residues. Trimming removed 3 bases from V and 6 bases from J; junction bases left unmatched: 6. In germline, CDR1 is SNHLY, CDR2 FYNNEI. CDR3 bases: TGTGCCAGCAGTGAGACAGGGGGTTCTCGTAATTCACCCCTCCACTTT. Protein: CASSETGGSRNSPLHF.

The chain links TRBV7-8 to TRBJ2-5, with 13 bases identical to TRBD2. Germline-derived CDR1 and CDR2 are SGHVS and FQNEAQ. The CDR3 is made up of 19 amino acids. The trim removed 1 base at V and 4 bases at J, leaving 12 bases unmatched. The CDR3 nucleotides read TGTGCCAGCAGCTTAGATGTAGGACTAGCGGGGGCATCACGAGAGACCCAGTACTTC. Its protein product is CASSLDVGLAGASRETQYF. Supplemented by reference TRBV7-8 and TRBJ2-5, the full variable domain reads GAGVSQSPRYKVAKRGQDVALRCDPISGHVSLFWYQQALGQGPEFLTYFQNEAQLDKSGLPSDRFFAERPEGSVSTLKIQRTQQEDSAVYLCASSLDVGLAGASRETQYFGPGTRLLVL.

The chain combines TRBV5-6 with TRBJ1-1; D not certain. The CDR3 sequence is 12 residues long. The V and J ends lost 3 bases and 11 bases respectively, with 14 bases between them. The germline CDR1 and CDR2 sequences are SGHDT and YYEEEE. The DNA for the CDR3 is TGTGCCAGCAGCTCAATAACTAGGGAGGCTTTCTTT. It encodes CASSSITREAFF.

Concerning this clone: A read error is likely, as this CDR3 ends without the conserved phenylalanine or tryptophan. The chain carries TRBV19 and TRBJ2-7, with 7 nucleotides matching TRBD1. This CDR3 is built from 14 residues. CDR1 and CDR2 (germline): LNHDA, SQIVND (reference sequence). V dropped 6 bases and J dropped 2; count of bases not matched to a gene: 7. The CDR3 DNA sequence: TGTGCCAGTAGGCCACCGGGACAGACCTACGAGCAGTACCTC. Residues: CASRPPGQTYEQYL.

The CDR3 coding sequence is TGTGCCAGCAGTCCATCAACGCGCAAAGCTTTCTTT. Protein: CASSPSTRKAFF. V is TRBV6-6 and J is TRBJ1-1; D unresolved. The germline V gene encodes CDR1 MNHNY and CDR2 SVGAGI (reference sequence). V dropped 5 bases and J dropped 9 bases, with 13 bases sitting between them. The CDR3 is made up of 12 amino acids.

The chain couples TRBV9 to TRBJ2-2; TRBD1 agrees at 10 bases. CDR3 length equals 14 residues. With 7 bases clipped from V and 3 bases from J, the junction kept 3 bases outside the gene matches. Germline CDR1 is SGDLS and CDR2 is YYNGEE. CDR3 nucleotides: TGTGCCAGCCGACAGGGGGCAGACACCGGGGAGCTGTTTTTT. It codes for CASRQGADTGELFF. Full variable domain (outside the CDR3, taken from reference TRBV9 and TRBJ2-2): DSGVTQTPKHLITATGQRVTLRCSPRSGDLSVYWYQQSLDQGLQFLIQYYNGEERAKGNILERFSAQQFPDLHSELNLSSLELGDSALYFCASRQGADTGELFFGEGSRLTVL.